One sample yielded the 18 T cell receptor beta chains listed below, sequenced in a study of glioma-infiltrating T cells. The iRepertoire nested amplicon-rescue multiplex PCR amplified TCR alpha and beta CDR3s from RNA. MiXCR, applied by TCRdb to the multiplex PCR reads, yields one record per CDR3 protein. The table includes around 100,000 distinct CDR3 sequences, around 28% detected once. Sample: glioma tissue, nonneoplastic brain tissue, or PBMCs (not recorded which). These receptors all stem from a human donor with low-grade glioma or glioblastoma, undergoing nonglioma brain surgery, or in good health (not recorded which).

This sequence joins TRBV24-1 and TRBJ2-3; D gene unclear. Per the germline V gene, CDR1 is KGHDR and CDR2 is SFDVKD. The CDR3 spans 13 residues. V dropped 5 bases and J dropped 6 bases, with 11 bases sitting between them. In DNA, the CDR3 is TGTGCCACCAGTGGCGGAGCCGGGGATACGCAGTATTTT. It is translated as CATSGGAGDTQYF.

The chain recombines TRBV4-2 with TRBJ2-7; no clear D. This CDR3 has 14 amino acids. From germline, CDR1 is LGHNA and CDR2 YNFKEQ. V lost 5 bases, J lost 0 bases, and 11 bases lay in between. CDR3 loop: CASSTVGCSYEQYF. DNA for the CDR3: TGTGCCAGCAGCACAGTCGGTTGCTCCTACGAGCAGTACTTC.

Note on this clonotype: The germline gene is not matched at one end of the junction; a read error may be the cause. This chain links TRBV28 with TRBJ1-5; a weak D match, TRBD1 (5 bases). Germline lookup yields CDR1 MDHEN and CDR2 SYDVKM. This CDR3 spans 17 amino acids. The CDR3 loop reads CDSSSGRGDPGIQPQHF. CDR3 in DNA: TGTGACAGCAGTTCGGGTAGAGGGGACCCGGGGATTCAGCCCCAGCATTTT.

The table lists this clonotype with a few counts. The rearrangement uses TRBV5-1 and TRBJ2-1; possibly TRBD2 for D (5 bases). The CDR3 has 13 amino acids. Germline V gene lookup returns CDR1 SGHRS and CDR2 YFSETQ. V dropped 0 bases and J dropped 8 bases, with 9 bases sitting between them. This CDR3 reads CASSLGGNDEQFF. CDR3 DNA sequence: TGCGCCAGCAGCTTGGGAGGGAACGATGAGCAGTTCTTC.

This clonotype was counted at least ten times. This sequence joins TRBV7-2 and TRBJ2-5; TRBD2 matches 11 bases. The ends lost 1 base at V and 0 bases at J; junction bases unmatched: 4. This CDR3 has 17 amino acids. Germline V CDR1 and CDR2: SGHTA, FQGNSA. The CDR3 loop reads CASSLEKLAGDQETQYF. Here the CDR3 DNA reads TGTGCCAGCAGCTTAGAAAAACTAGCGGGGGACCAAGAGACCCAGTACTTC. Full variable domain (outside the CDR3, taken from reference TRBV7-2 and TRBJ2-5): GAGVSQSPSNKVTEKGKDVELRCDPISGHTALYWYRQSLGQGLEFLIYFQGNSAPDKSGLPSDRFSAERTGGSVSTLTIQRTQQEDSAVYLCASSLEKLAGDQETQYFGPGTRLLVL.

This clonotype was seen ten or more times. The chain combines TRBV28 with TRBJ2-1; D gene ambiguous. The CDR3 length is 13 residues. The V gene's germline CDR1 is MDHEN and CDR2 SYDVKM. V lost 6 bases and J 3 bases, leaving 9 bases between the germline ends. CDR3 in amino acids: CASRANDYNEQFF. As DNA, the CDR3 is TGTGCCAGCAGGGCAAATGACTACAATGAGCAGTTCTTC.

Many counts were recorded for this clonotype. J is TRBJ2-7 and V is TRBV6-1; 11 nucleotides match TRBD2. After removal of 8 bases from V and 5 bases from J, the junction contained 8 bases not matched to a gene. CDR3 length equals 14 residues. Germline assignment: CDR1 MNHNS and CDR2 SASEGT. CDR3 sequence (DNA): TGTGCCAGCGTAAGCCTAGCGGGGGGAAACGAGCAGTACTTC. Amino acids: CASVSLAGGNEQYF.

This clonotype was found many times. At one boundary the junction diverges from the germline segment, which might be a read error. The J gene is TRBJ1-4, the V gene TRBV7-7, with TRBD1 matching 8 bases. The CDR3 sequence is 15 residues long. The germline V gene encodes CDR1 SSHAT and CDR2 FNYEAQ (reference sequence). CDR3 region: CASSLSDREDEKLFF. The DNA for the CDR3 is TGTGCTAGCAGCTTATCGGACAGGGAAGATGAAAAACTGTTTTTT.

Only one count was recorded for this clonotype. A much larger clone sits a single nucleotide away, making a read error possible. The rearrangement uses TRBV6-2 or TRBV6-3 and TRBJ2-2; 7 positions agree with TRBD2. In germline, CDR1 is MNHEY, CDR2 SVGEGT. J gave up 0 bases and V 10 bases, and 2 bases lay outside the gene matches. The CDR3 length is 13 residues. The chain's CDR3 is CAIGLANTGELFF. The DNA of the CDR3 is TGTGCCATTGGACTAGCGAACACCGGGGAGCTGTTTTTT.

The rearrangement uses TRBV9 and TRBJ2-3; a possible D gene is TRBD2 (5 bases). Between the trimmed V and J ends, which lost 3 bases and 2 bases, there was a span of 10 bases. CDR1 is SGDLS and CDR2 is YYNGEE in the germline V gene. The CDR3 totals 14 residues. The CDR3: CASSALDTTDTQYF. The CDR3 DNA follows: TGTGCCAGCAGCGCACTAGACACCACAGATACGCAGTATTTT. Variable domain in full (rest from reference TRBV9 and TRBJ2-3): DSGVTQTPKHLITATGQRVTLRCSPRSGDLSVYWYQQSLDQGLQFLIQYYNGEERAKGNILERFSAQQFPDLHSELNLSSLELGDSALYFCASSALDTTDTQYFGPGTRLTVL.

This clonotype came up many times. This chain's CDR3 is CASSFRGSTEAFF. The CDR3 bases are TGTGCCAGCAGTTTCAGGGGGAGCACTGAAGCTTTCTTT. The chain joins TRBV6-1 to TRBJ1-1; 7 nucleotides align to TRBD1. V lost 5 bases and J lost 4; bases outside the gene matches: 4. Germline CDR1 is MNHNS and CDR2 is SASEGT. The CDR3 is made up of 13 amino acids.

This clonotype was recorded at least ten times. The CDR3 spells CASSSIFTDANTGELFF. CDR3 nucleotide sequence: TGTGCCAGCAGTTCAATCTTCACGGACGCGAACACCGGGGAGCTGTTTTTT. The chain is built from TRBV27 and TRBJ2-2; D unresolved. Germline values: CDR1 MNHEY, CDR2 SMNVEV (reference sequence). The CDR3 totals 17 residues. Trimming left V 4 bases short and J 0 bases short, with 15 bases between.

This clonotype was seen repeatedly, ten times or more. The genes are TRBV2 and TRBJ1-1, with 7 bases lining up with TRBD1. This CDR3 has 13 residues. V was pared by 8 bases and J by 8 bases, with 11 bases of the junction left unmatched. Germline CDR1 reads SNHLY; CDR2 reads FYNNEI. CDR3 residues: CASLGTANLEAFF. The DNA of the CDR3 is TGTGCCAGCCTTGGGACAGCGAACTTAGAAGCTTTCTTT.

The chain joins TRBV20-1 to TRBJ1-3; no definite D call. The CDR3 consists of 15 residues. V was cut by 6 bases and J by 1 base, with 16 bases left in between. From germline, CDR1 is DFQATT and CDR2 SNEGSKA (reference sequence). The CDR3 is CSASRGPQSGNTIYF. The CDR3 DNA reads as TGCAGTGCCTCAAGAGGTCCCCAATCTGGAAACACCATATATTTT.

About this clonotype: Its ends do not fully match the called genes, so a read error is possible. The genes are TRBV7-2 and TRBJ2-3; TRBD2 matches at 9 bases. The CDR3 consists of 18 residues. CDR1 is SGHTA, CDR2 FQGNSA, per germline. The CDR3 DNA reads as TGTGCCAGCAGCCAAGGATGGGCTAGCGGGGACTACACAGATGCGCAGTATTTT. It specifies CASSQGWASGDYTDAQYF.

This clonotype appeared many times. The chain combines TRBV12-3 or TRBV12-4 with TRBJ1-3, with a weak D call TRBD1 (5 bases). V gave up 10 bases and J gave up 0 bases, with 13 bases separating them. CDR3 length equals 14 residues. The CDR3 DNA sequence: TGTGCCACGTGGGACGGATTCTCTGGAAACACCATATATTTT. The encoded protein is CATWDGFSGNTIYF.

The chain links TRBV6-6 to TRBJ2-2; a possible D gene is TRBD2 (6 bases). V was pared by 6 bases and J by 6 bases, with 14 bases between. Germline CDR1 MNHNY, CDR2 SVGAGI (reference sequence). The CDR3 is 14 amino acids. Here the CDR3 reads CASRLTGDAGELFF. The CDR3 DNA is TGTGCCAGCAGACTAACGGGGGATGCCGGGGAGCTGTTTTTT.

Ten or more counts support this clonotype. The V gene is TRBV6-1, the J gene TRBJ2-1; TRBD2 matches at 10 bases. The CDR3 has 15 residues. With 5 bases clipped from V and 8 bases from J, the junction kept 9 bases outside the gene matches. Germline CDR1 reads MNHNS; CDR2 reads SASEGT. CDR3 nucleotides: TGTGCCAGCAGTTCGCGCAGCGGGGGGGCCGATGAGCAGTTCTTC. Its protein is CASSSRSGGADEQFF.